Below, 24 T cell receptor beta chains from the same sample are listed, as sequenced in a study of blood T cell repertoires in COVID-19. The data were produced by immunoSEQ multiplex PCR, yet TCRdb's version contains in-frame clones alone and is incomplete. The top ten clones hold around 5% of a sample with 40,000 to 50,000 clones, 90% of them seen once. Sequencing input: peripheral blood. The receptors were gathered from a man in his 70s with acute or convalescent COVID-19.

The chain uses TRBV9 and TRBJ1-6; 9 bases match TRBD1. The CDR3 contains 17 residues. The trim removed 3 bases at V and 7 bases at J, leaving 11 bases unmatched. The germline gives CDR1 SGDLS, CDR2 YYNGEE. CDR3 loop: CASSEGGQGQWNSPLHF. The DNA for the CDR3 is TGTGCCAGCAGCGAGGGGGGACAGGGTCAATGGAATTCACCCCTCCACTTT.

This chain connects TRBV5-4 to TRBJ2-1, with D unresolved. V gave up 9 bases and J gave up 0 bases, with 10 bases separating them. The CDR3 extends over 13 amino acids. Germline CDR1 is SGHNT and CDR2 is YYREEE (reference sequence). This CDR3 is CATSQSSYNEQFF. For the CDR3, the DNA is TGTGCCACGAGCCAAAGCTCCTACAATGAGCAGTTCTTC.

In DNA form, the CDR3 reads TGTGCCAGCAGCGCCGGGATCCAAGAGACCCAGTACTTC. This gives the protein CASSAGIQETQYF. V and J are TRBV11-1 and TRBJ2-5; tentatively, D is TRBD2 (5 bases). V gave up 5 bases and J gave up 1 base, with 8 bases separating them. This CDR3 comprises 13 residues. The germline CDR1 and CDR2 sequences are SGHAT and FQDESV (reference sequence).

This chain links TRBV13 with TRBJ1-4; D gene ambiguous. The V end lost 0 bases, the J end lost 10 bases, and 3 bases lay between the germline ends. Germline CDR1 reads PRHDT; CDR2 reads FYEKMQ (reference sequence). The CDR3 is made up of 11 amino acids. Here the CDR3 reads CASSLGGKLFF. CDR3 bases: TGTGCCAGCAGCTTAGGCGGAAAACTGTTTTTT.

V and J are TRBV2 and TRBJ2-7, with D perhaps TRBD1 (5 bases). V was shortened by 2 bases and J by 2 bases, with 10 bases between the two germline ends. The CDR3 spans 14 residues. Germline V CDR1 and CDR2: SNHLY, FYNNEI. CDR3 nucleotide sequence: TGTGCCAGCAGTGAACGCAGGGTAGCCTACGAGCAGTACTTC. It codes for CASSERRVAYEQYF.

The CDR3 bases are TGCGCCAGCAGTCCATACGGACAGTCCTACCTGGACGAGCAGTACTTC. Its translation: CASSPYGQSYLDEQYF. J is TRBJ2-7 and V is TRBV23-1, with D possibly TRBD1 on 6 matching bases. TRBV23-1 is placed among ORFs of uncertain function. The V end lost 4 bases, the J end lost 5 bases, and 21 bases lay between the germline ends. The CDR3 has 16 residues.

The chain is built from TRBV2 and TRBJ1-2, with D perhaps matching TRBD1 (5 bases). Germline values: CDR1 SNHLY, CDR2 FYNNEI. The CDR3 is 16 amino acids. V was cut by 5 bases and J by 7 bases, with 23 bases left in between. The CDR3 bases are TGTGCCAGCAGTTTACCAGTAGGAGGGGAAACCTCTGGCTACACCTTC. Amino acid sequence: CASSLPVGGETSGYTF.

The J gene is TRBJ2-7, the V gene TRBV5-6; weak D call: TRBD1 (5 bases). The germline V and J ends were trimmed by 4 bases and 1 base, with 12 bases remaining between them. The CDR3 runs 14 residues. Germline CDR1 reads SGHDT; CDR2 reads YYEEEE. The CDR3 DNA reads as TGTGCCAGCAGCGGAACAGGAACGTCCTACGAGCAGTACTTC. Amino acid sequence: CASSGTGTSYEQYF. The full variable domain, in which reference TRBV5-6 and TRBJ2-7 provide the parts outside the CDR3, is DAGVTQSPTHLIKTRGQQVTLRCSPKSGHDTVSWYQQALGQGPQFIFQYYEEEERQRGNFPDRFSGHQFPNYSSELNVNALLLGDSALYLCASSGTGTSYEQYFGPGTRLTVT.

This clone is a singleton in its sample. The CDR3 reads CASSGQGFSSQPQHF. DNA of the CDR3: TGTGCCAGCAGCGGGCAGGGCTTTTCGTCTCAGCCCCAGCATTTT. The chain is built from TRBV27 and TRBJ1-5; D might be TRBD1 (5 bases). Germline CDR1 and CDR2: MNHEY and SMNVEV (reference sequence). CDR3 length: 15 amino acids. V was clipped by 6 bases and J by 6 bases, with 18 bases between them.

DNA for the CDR3: TGTGCCAGCAGCTGGCGGGGGGACCGCAATGAGCAGTTCTTC. Translating gives CASSWRGDRNEQFF. V and J are TRBV5-8 and TRBJ2-1; 8 nucleotides line up with TRBD2. J gave up 6 bases and V 3 bases, and 5 bases lay outside the gene matches. Germline CDR1 SGHTS, CDR2 YDEGEE. This CDR3 has 14 amino acids.

A note on this clone: This CDR3 is also generated by other DNA sequences in the sample. The chain uses TRBV5-1 and TRBJ1-5, with 7 positions matching TRBD1. Per germline, CDR1 SGHRS and CDR2 YFSETQ. The V segment lost 1 base and the J segment 8 bases; nucleotides outside the gene matches: 0. The CDR3 contains 12 residues. The CDR3 DNA follows: TGCGCCAGCAGCTTGACAGGGGAGCCCCAGCATTTT. Translation: CASSLTGEPQHF.

V gene TRBV19 combines with J gene TRBJ2-2; possibly TRBD1 for D (5 bases). Germline V gene data show CDR1 as LNHDA and CDR2 as SQIVND (reference sequence). The V gene lost 6 bases and the J gene lost 5 bases, with 13 bases spanning the gap. This CDR3 has 14 residues. CDR3 DNA sequence: TGTGCCAGTAGGAGTACAGGTTTGACCGGGGAGCTGTTTTTT. Its translation is CASRSTGLTGELFF.

V usage is TRBV5-4 and J usage is TRBJ2-2; 9 bases map to TRBD1. The CDR3 contains 16 residues. Trimming removed 3 bases from V and 4 bases from J; junction bases left unmatched: 7. From germline, CDR1 is SGHNT and CDR2 YYREEE (reference sequence). The CDR3 sequence: CASSSGQGFFTGELFF. The DNA for the CDR3 is TGTGCCAGCAGCTCTGGACAGGGGTTTTTCACCGGGGAGCTGTTTTTT.

This clone was observed a single time. The genes are TRBV4-3 and TRBJ1-6; 7 bases fit TRBD1. CDR1 is LGHNA and CDR2 is YSLEER in the germline V gene. The CDR3 runs 13 residues. V dropped 1 base and J dropped 9; count of bases not matched to a gene: 0. The CDR3 sequence: CASSQGQGSPLHF. CDR3 bases: TGCGCCAGCAGCCAAGGACAGGGTTCACCCCTCCACTTT.

This chain links TRBV13 with TRBJ2-2, with 8 bases fitting TRBD2. There are 15 residues in the CDR3. V lost 0 bases and J lost 6; bases outside the gene matches: 3. CDR1 and CDR2 from the germline V gene are PRHDT and FYEKMQ (reference sequence). The CDR3 here is CASSLGGLGPGELFF. The CDR3 DNA reads TGTGCCAGCAGCTTAGGGGGACTAGGTCCCGGGGAGCTGTTTTTT.

Concerning this clone: The junction and the germline gene differ at one end; a read error may be behind it. The chain employs TRBV2 and TRBJ2-3; maybe TRBD2 (5 bases). Per germline, CDR1 SNHLY and CDR2 FYNNEI. The CDR3 has 14 amino acids. This CDR3 reads CASREVSGTDTQYF. The CDR3 DNA sequence: TGTGCCAGCAGGGAAGTTAGCGGCACAGATACGCAGTATTTT.

The CDR3 sequence: CASSYNPADYSYEQYF. The CDR3 DNA reads TGTGCCAGCAGTTACAATCCCGCAGATTACTCCTACGAGCAGTACTTC. This sequence joins TRBV6-2 or TRBV6-3 and TRBJ2-7; no reliable D call. V dropped 2 bases and J dropped 0 bases, with 14 bases sitting between them. CDR3 length equals 16 residues. The V gene's germline CDR1 is MNHEY and CDR2 SVGEGT.

The chain couples TRBV30 to TRBJ1-3; TRBD1 matches at 10 bases. Germline V gene lookup returns CDR1 GTSNPN and CDR2 SVGIG (reference sequence). This CDR3 has 16 residues. Losses at the gene ends were 3 bases for V and 3 bases for J; bases not matched to a gene: 8. CDR3 amino acids: CAWRGDRGNYGNTIYF. CDR3 DNA sequence: TGTGCCTGGAGGGGGGACAGGGGCAATTATGGAAACACCATATATTTT.

CDR3 DNA sequence: TGCGCCAGCAGCCCGGACAGGGAAAGCAATCAGCCCCAGCATTTT. Protein product: CASSPDRESNQPQHF. The V gene is TRBV4-3, the J gene TRBJ1-5; TRBD1 matches at 8 bases. Germline values: CDR1 LGHNA, CDR2 YSLEER. V lost 4 bases and J lost 1; bases outside the gene matches: 3. The CDR3 runs 15 residues.

The J gene is TRBJ2-2, the V gene TRBV18; the match to TRBD2 covers 8 bases. The J segment lost 0 bases and the V segment lost 5 bases, leaving 8 bases of the junction unmatched. Germline V gene data show CDR1 as KGHSH and CDR2 as LQKENI. This CDR3 has 17 amino acids. DNA of the CDR3: TGTGCCAGCTCATTCCGAATAGCGGGGTCGAACACCGGGGAGCTGTTTTTT. Its protein is CASSFRIAGSNTGELFF.

Comment on this clone: One junction end does not reproduce the germline sequence, and a read error may be involved. The chain recombines TRBV28 with TRBJ2-3; 7 bases match TRBD1. Per germline, CDR1 MDHEN and CDR2 SYDVKM. CDR3 length: 16 amino acids. CDR3 nucleotide sequence: TGTGCCAGCACTTTAGGGACAGCAAGTAGCACAGATACGCAGTATTTT. This gives the protein CASTLGTASSTDTQYF.

The chain has TRBV3-1 (or the pseudogene TRBV3-2) and TRBJ2-3, with 10 bases that match TRBD2. The CDR3 length is 15 residues. The germline CDR1 and CDR2 sequences are LGHDT and YNNKEL (reference sequence). Trimming cost V 1 base and J 13 bases; bases outside gene matches: 11. For the CDR3, the DNA is TGTGCCAGCAGCCAAGTCTTAACTAGCGGGGTGGCAAAGTATTTT. Amino acid sequence: CASSQVLTSGVAKYF.

By share, this clone ranks as medium-sized. This chain uses TRBV7-9 with TRBJ1-4; 8 bases are a match to TRBD1. With V trimmed by 5 bases and J by 6 bases, 5 bases remained unmatched. The CDR3 contains 14 residues. Germline-derived CDR1 and CDR2 are SEHNR and FQNEAQ (reference sequence). The CDR3 loop is CASSLDRGYEKLFF. In DNA, the CDR3 is TGTGCCAGCAGCCTTGACAGGGGTTATGAAAAACTGTTTTTT.

Only one count was recorded for this clone. The chain links TRBV2 to TRBJ1-1; 9 nucleotides line up with TRBD1. The germline V gene has CDR1 SNHLY and CDR2 FYNNEI. The CDR3 totals 17 residues. Trimming at V came to 5 bases and at J to 1 base, leaving 11 bases not matched to a gene. The chain's CDR3 is CASSYTGGITANTEAFF. The CDR3 DNA reads TGTGCCAGCAGTTATACAGGGGGCATTACCGCGAACACTGAAGCTTTCTTT.